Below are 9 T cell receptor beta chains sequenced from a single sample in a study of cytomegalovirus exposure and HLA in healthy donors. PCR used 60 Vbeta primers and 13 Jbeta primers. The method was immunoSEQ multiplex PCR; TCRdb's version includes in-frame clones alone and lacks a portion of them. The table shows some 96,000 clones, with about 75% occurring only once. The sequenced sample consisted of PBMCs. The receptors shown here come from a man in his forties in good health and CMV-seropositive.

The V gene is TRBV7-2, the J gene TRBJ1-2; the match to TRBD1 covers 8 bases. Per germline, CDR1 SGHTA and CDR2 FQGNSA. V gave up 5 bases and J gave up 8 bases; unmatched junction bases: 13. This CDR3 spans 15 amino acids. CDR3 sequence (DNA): TGTGCCAGCAGCCTTCCCCTCCAGGGGGCGGTCGGCTACACCTTC. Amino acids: CASSLPLQGAVGYTF. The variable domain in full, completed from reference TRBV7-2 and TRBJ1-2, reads GAGVSQSPSNKVTEKGKDVELRCDPISGHTALYWYRQSLGQGLEFLIYFQGNSAPDKSGLPSDRFSAERTGGSVSTLTIQRTQQEDSAVYLCASSLPLQGAVGYTFGSGTRLTVV.

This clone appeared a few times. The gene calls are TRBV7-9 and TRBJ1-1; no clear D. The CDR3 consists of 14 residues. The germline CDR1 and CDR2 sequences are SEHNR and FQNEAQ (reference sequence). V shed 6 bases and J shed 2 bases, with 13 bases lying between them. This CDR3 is CASSRDNINTEAFF. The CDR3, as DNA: TGTGCCAGCAGTCGCGACAACATCAACACTGAAGCTTTCTTT.

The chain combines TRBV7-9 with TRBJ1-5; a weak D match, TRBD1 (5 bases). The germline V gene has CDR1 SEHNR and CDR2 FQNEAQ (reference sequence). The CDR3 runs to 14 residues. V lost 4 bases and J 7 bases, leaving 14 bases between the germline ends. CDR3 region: CASSSSSGVQPQHF. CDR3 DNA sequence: TGTGCCAGCAGCTCCTCTTCGGGGGTGCAGCCCCAGCATTTT.

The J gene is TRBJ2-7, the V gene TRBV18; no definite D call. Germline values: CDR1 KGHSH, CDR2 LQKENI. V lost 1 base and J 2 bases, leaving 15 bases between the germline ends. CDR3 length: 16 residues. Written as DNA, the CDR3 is TGTGCCAGCTCACCACGGGTCGGCGAAGCGACCTACGAGCAGTACTTC. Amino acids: CASSPRVGEATYEQYF.

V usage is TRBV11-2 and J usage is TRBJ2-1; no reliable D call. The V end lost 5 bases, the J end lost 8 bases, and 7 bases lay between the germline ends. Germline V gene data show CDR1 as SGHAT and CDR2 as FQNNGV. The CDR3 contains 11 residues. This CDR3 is CASSRIHEQFF. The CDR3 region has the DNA TGTGCCAGCAGCCGTATCCATGAGCAGTTCTTC.

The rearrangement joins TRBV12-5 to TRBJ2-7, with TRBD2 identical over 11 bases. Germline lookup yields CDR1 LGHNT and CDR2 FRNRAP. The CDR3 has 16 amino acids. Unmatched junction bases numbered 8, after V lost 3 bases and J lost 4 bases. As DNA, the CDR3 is TGTGCTAGTGGTTTTAGCGGGGGGGGAATCATGTACGAGCAGTACTTC. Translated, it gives CASGFSGGGIMYEQYF.

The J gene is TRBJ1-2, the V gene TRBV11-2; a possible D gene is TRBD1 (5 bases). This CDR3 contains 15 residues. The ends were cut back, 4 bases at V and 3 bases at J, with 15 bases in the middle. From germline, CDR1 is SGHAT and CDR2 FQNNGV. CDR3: CASSSGGSIYYGYTF. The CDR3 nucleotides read TGTGCCAGCAGCTCTGGGGGGAGTATTTACTATGGCTACACCTTC.

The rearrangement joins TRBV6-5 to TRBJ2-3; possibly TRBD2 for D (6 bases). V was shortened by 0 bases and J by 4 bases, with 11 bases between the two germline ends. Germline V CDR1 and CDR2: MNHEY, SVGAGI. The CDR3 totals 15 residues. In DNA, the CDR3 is TGTGCCAGCAGTTACTCGCCCGGGGGTTCAGATACGCAGTATTTT. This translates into CASSYSPGGSDTQYF.

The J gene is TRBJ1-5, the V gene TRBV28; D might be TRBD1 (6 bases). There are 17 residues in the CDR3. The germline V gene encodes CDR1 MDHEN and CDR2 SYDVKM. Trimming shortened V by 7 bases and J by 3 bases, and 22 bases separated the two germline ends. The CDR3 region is CASTLAQGRGYNQPQHF. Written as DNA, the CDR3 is TGTGCCAGCACTCTTGCCCAGGGCAGGGGCTACAATCAGCCCCAGCATTTT.